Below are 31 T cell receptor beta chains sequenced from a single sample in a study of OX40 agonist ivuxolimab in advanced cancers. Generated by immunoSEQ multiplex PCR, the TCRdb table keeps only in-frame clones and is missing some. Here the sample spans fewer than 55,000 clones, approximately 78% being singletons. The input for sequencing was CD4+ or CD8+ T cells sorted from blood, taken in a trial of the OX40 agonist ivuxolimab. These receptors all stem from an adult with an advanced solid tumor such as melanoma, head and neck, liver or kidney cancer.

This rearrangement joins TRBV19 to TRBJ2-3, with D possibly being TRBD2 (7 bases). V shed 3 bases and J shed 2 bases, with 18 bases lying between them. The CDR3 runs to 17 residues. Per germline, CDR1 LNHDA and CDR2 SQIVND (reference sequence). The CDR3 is CASSIGRGGGSTDTQYF. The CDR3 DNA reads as TGTGCCAGTAGTATCGGGCGAGGGGGAGGGTCCACAGATACGCAGTATTTT.

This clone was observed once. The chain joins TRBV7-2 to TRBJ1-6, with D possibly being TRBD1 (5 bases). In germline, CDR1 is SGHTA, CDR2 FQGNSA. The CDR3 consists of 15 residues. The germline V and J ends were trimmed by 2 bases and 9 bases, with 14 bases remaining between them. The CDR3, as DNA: TGTGCCAGCAGCTTAAATGCGGCAGGGTCTTCACCCCTCCACTTT. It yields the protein CASSLNAAGSSPLHF.

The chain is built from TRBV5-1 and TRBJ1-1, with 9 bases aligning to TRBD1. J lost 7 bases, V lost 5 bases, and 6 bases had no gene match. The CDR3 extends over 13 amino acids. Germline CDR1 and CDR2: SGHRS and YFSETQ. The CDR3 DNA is TGCGCCAGCAGTTGGGACAGGGCGTATGAAGCTTTCTTT. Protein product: CASSWDRAYEAFF.

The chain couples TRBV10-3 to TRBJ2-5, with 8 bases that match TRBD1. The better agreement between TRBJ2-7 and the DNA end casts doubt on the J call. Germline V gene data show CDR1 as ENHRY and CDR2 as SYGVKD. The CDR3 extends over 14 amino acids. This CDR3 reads CAISGDRGTYEQYF. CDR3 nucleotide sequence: TGTGCCATCAGTGGAGACAGGGGAACCTACGAGCAGTACTTC.

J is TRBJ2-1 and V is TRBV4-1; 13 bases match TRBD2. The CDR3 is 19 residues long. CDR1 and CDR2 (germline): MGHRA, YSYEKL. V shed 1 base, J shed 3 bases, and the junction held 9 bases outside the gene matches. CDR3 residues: CASSQVGLAGLTNYNEQFF. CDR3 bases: TGCGCCAGCAGCCAAGTGGGACTAGCGGGACTAACCAACTACAATGAGCAGTTCTTC.

Here the CDR3 reads CASSRSRTGRTEAFF. The CDR3 coding sequence is TGTGCCAGCAGCCGAAGCCGGACAGGGCGAACTGAAGCTTTCTTT. The V and J genes are TRBV4-2 and TRBJ1-1; TRBD1 matches at 8 bases. Trimming cost V 4 bases and J 5 bases; bases outside gene matches: 9. The CDR3 loop spans 15 amino acids. Germline CDR1 reads LGHNA; CDR2 reads YNFKEQ.

The CDR3 region is CASSPKVRVGETQYF. CDR3 nucleotide sequence: TGTGCCAGCAGCCCAAAGGTACGGGTCGGGGAGACCCAGTACTTC. The chain is built from TRBV7-9 and TRBJ2-5; the D is unclear. CDR1 is SEHNR, CDR2 FQNEAQ, per germline (reference sequence). This CDR3 is built from 15 residues. V was shortened by 5 bases and J by 5 bases, with 18 bases between the two germline ends.

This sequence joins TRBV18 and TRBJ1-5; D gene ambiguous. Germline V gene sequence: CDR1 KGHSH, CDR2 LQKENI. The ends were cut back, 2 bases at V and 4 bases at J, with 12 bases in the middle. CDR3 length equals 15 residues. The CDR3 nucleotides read TGTGCCAGCTCACCATTTGCAACCCAGAATCAGCCCCAGCATTTT. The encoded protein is CASSPFATQNQPQHF.

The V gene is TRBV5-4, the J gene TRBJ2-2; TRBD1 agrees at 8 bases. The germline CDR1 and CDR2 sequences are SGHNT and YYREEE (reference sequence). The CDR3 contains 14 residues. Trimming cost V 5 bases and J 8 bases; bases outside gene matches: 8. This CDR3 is CASSRDRRSGELFF. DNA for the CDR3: TGTGCCAGCAGTAGGGACAGGAGGAGTGGGGAGCTGTTTTTT.

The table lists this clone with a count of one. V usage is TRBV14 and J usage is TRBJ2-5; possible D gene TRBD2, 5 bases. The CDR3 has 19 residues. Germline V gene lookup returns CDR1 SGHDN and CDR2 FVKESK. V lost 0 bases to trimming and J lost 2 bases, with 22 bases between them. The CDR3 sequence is CASSQDSIQVRVKQETQYF. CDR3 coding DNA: TGTGCCAGCAGCCAAGATTCGATCCAAGTGCGGGTCAAACAAGAGACCCAGTACTTC.

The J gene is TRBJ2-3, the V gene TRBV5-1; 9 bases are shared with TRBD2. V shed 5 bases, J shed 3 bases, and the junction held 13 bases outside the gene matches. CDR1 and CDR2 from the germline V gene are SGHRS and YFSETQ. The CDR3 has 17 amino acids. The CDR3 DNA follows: TGCGCCAGCAGAGTGCTAGCGGGGTCGTCAGGGACAGATACGCAGTATTTT. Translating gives CASRVLAGSSGTDTQYF.

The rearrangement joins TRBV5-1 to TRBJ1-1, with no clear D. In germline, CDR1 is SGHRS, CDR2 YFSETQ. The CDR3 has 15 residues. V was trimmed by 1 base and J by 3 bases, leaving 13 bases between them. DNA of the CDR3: TGCGCCAGCAGCTTGATGCGGGCTAAGGACACTGAAGCTTTCTTT. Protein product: CASSLMRAKDTEAFF.

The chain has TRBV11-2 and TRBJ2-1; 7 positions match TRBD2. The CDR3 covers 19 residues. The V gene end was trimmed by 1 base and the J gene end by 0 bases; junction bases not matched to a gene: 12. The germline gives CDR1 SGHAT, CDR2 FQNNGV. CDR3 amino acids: CASSLVGGSRTSSYNEQFF. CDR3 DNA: TGTGCCAGCAGCTTAGTGGGGGGGAGCCGTACTAGCTCCTACAATGAGCAGTTCTTC.

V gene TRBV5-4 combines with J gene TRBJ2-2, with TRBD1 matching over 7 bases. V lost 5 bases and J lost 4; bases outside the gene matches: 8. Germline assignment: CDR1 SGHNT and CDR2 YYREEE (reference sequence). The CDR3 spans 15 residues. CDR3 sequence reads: CASSLTGSSTGELFF. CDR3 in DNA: TGTGCCAGCAGTCTGACAGGGAGTAGCACCGGGGAGCTGTTTTTT.

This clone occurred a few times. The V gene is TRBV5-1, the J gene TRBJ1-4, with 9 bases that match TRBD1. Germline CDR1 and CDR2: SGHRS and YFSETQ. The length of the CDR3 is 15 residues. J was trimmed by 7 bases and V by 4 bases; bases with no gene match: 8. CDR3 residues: CASSGTGTGSEKLFF. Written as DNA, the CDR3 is TGCGCCAGCAGCGGGACCGGGACAGGGAGTGAAAAACTGTTTTTT.

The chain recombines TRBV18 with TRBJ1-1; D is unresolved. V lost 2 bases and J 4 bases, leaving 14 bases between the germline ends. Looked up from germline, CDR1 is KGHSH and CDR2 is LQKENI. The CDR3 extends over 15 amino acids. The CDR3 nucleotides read TGTGCCAGCTCACCAGGGGAGGTTCGGAGCACTGAAGCTTTCTTT. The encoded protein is CASSPGEVRSTEAFF. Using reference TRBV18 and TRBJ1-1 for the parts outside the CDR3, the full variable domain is NAGVMQNPRHLVRRRGQEARLRCSPMKGHSHVYWYRQLPEEGLKFMVYLQKENIIDESGMPKERFSAEFPKEGPSILRIQQVVRGDSAAYFCASSPGEVRSTEAFFGQGTRLTVV.

CDR3 sequence reads: CAISPGTEASGREKLFF. In nucleotides, the CDR3 is TGTGCCATCAGTCCCGGGACAGAGGCTTCTGGACGGGAAAAACTGTTTTTT. This chain connects TRBV10-3 to TRBJ1-4; 7 positions match TRBD1. The CDR3 sequence is 17 residues long. The J segment lost 8 bases and the V segment lost 5 bases, leaving 17 bases of the junction unmatched. CDR1 is ENHRY and CDR2 is SYGVKD in the germline V gene.

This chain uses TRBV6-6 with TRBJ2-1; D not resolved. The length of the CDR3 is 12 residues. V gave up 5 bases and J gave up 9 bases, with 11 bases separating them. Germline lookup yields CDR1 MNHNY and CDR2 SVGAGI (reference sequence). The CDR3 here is CASSVDFGEQFF. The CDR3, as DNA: TGTGCCAGCAGTGTCGACTTTGGTGAGCAGTTCTTC.

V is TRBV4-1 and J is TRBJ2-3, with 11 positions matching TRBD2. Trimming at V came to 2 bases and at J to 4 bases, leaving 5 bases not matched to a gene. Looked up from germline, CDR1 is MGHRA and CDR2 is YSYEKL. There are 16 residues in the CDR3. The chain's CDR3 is CASSQTLAGVADTQYF. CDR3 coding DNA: TGCGCCAGCAGCCAAACACTAGCGGGGGTGGCAGATACGCAGTATTTT.

The CDR3 nucleotides are TGTGCCATCAGTGATCCCCCGGGACAGGGAAACACTGAAGCTTTCTTT. Residues: CAISDPPGQGNTEAFF. The chain carries TRBV10-3 and TRBJ1-1; 9 bases map to TRBD1. The germline V gene has CDR1 ENHRY and CDR2 SYGVKD. The CDR3 consists of 16 residues. J lost 2 bases, V lost 3 bases, and 7 bases had no gene match.

The CDR3 spells CASSQDLGVTDTEAFF. Here the CDR3 DNA reads TGTGCCAGCAGCCAAGATCTCGGGGTAACGGACACTGAAGCTTTCTTT. The chain uses TRBV4-2 and TRBJ1-1; no definite D call. The CDR3 sequence is 16 residues long. V was trimmed by 0 bases and J by 3 bases, leaving 14 bases between them. The germline CDR1 and CDR2 sequences are LGHNA and YNFKEQ.

The CDR3 reads CASSDRYGYTF. In DNA form, the CDR3 reads TGTGCCAGCAGTGATCGGTATGGCTACACCTTC. The chain is built from TRBV2 and TRBJ1-2, with no clear D. Germline lookup yields CDR1 SNHLY and CDR2 FYNNEI. With 3 bases removed from V and 5 bases from J, the gap between germline ends came to 4 bases. The CDR3 is made up of 11 amino acids.

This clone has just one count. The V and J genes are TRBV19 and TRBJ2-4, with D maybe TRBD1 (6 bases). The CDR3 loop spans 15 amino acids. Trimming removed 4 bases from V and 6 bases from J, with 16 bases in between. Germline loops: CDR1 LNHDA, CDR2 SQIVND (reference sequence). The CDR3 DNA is TGTGCCAGTAGTACCGCTCCAGGGGCGCGAAACATTCAGTACTTC. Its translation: CASSTAPGARNIQYF. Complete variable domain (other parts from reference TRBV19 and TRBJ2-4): DGGITQSPKYLFRKEGQNVTLSCEQNLNHDAMYWYRQDPGQGLRLIYYSQIVNDFQKGDIAEGYSVSREKKESFPLTVTSAQKNPTAFYLCASSTAPGARNIQYFGAGTRLSVL.

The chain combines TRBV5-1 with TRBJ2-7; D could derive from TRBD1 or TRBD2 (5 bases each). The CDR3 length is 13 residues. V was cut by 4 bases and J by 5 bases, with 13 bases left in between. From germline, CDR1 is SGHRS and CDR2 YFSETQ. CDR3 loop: CASSPGTTDEQYF. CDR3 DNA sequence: TGCGCCAGCAGCCCGGGGACCACCGACGAGCAGTACTTC.

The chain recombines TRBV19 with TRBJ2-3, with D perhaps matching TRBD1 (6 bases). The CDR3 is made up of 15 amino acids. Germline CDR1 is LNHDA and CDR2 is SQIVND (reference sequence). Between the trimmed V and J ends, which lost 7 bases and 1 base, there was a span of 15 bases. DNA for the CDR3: TGTGCCAGTACCCAAACAGGGTATCGCACAGATACGCAGTATTTT. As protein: CASTQTGYRTDTQYF. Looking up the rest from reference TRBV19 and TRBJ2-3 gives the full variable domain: DGGITQSPKYLFRKEGQNVTLSCEQNLNHDAMYWYRQDPGQGLRLIYYSQIVNDFQKGDIAEGYSVSREKKESFPLTVTSAQKNPTAFYLCASTQTGYRTDTQYFGPGTRLTVL.

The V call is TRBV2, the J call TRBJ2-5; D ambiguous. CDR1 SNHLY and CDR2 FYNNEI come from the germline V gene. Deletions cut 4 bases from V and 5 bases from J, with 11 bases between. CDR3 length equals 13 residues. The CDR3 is CASSVGQSETQYF. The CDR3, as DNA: TGTGCCAGCAGTGTGGGCCAAAGCGAGACCCAGTACTTC.

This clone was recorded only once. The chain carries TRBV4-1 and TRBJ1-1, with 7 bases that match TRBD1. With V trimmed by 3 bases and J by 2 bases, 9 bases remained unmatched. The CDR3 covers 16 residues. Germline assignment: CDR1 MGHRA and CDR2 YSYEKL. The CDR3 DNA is TGCGCCAGCAGCCAGAGCGGTACAGGGGTTAACACTGAAGCTTTCTTT. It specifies CASSQSGTGVNTEAFF.

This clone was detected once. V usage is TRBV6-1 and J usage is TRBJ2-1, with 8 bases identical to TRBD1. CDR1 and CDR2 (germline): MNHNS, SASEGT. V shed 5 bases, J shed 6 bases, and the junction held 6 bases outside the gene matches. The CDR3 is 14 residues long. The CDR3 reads CASSSTGAINEQFF. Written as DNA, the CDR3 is TGTGCCAGCAGTTCGACAGGGGCAATCAATGAGCAGTTCTTC.

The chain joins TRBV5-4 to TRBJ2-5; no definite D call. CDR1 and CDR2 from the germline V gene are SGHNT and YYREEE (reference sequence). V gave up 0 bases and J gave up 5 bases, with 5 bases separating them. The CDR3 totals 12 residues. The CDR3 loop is CASSLDLETQYF. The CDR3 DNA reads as TGTGCCAGCAGCTTGGATTTGGAGACCCAGTACTTC.

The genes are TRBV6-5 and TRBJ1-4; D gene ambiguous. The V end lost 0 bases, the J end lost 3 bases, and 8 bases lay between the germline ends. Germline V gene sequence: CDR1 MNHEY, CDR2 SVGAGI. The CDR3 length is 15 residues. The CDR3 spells CASSYSSRPNEKLFF. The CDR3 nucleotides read TGTGCCAGCAGTTACTCGAGCAGACCTAATGAAAAACTGTTTTTT.

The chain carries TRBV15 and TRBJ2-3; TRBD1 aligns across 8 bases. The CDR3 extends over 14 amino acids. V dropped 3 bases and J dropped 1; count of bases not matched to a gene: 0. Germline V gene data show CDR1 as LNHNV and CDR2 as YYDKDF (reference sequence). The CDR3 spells CATSRGQGTDTQYF. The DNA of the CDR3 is TGTGCCACCAGCAGGGGACAGGGCACAGATACGCAGTATTTT.